The 21 T cell receptor beta chains below come from one sample, sequenced in a study of blood T cell repertoires in COVID-19. Sequencing used immunoSEQ multiplex PCR; TCRdb keeps in-frame clones, though not all of them. Found here are roughly 81,000 clones, 65% to 85% of them singletons; the top ten hold over 35%. Source material: peripheral blood. The receptors here all came from a man older than 75 with active or convalescent COVID-19.

This chain joins TRBV5-5 and TRBJ2-6; 9 nucleotides line up with TRBD2. Trimming removed 3 bases from V and 0 bases from J; junction bases left unmatched: 13. Germline values: CDR1 SGHKS, CDR2 YYEKEE (reference sequence). This CDR3 is built from 20 residues. The CDR3 coding sequence is TGTGCCAGCAGCTCCGGGACTAGCCTGTCCACTGTCTCTGGGGCCAACGTCCTGACTTTC. Translating it yields CASSSGTSLSTVSGANVLTF.

The chain uses TRBV2 and TRBJ1-2; the match to TRBD1 covers 7 bases. The CDR3 is made up of 12 amino acids. Germline CDR1 is SNHLY and CDR2 is FYNNEI. J gave up 10 bases and V 8 bases, and 10 bases lay outside the gene matches. The CDR3 protein is CASRDRVIDYTF. The CDR3 DNA reads as TGTGCCAGCCGCGACAGGGTAATTGACTACACCTTC. The entire variable domain, with the rest obtained from reference TRBV2 and TRBJ1-2, is as follows: EPEVTQTPSHQVTQMGQEVILRCVPISNHLYFYWYRQILGQKVEFLVSFYNNEISEKSEIFDDQFSVERPDGSNFTLKIRSTKLEDSAMYFCASRDRVIDYTFGSGTRLTVV.

This sequence joins TRBV19 and TRBJ2-7; D is perhaps TRBD2 (6 bases). Trimming removed 3 bases from V and 2 bases from J, with 11 bases in between. Germline CDR1 and CDR2: LNHDA and SQIVND (reference sequence). This CDR3 has 14 amino acids. The DNA for the CDR3 is TGTGCCAGTAGTATCGGGGACTTGACCTACGAGCAGTACTTC. Protein product: CASSIGDLTYEQYF.

This chain joins TRBV2 and TRBJ1-6; 9 bases match TRBD1. With 10 bases clipped from V and 6 bases from J, the junction kept 4 bases outside the gene matches. The germline V gene has CDR1 SNHLY and CDR2 FYNNEI. The CDR3 is 13 amino acids. CDR3 in amino acids: CAMGTGSNSPLHF. Here the CDR3 DNA reads TGTGCCATGGGGACAGGGAGTAATTCACCCCTCCACTTT.

This clone was recorded only once. The V and J genes are TRBV7-2 and TRBJ2-7; D is ambiguous. CDR3 length: 13 amino acids. Germline V gives CDR1 SGHTA, CDR2 FQGNSA. The germline V and J ends were trimmed by 2 bases and 0 bases, with 5 bases remaining between them. The DNA for the CDR3 is TGTGCCAGCAGCTTACAATTCTCCTACGAGCAGTACTTC. Residues: CASSLQFSYEQYF.

This chain connects TRBV28 to TRBJ2-6; 7 bases fit TRBD2. Trimming took 2 bases from V and 0 from J; bases not matched to a gene: 10. The CDR3 length is 19 residues. The germline gives CDR1 MDHEN, CDR2 SYDVKM. CDR3 loop: CASSLGGIAGRSGANVLTF. The CDR3 DNA is TGTGCCAGCAGTTTAGGAGGGATAGCGGGCCGCTCTGGGGCCAACGTCCTGACTTTC.

This rearrangement joins TRBV7-2 to TRBJ1-4, with TRBD1 matching over 7 bases. The V and J ends lost 5 bases and 8 bases, in that order; junction bases with no gene match: 11. The CDR3 consists of 15 residues. Germline CDR1 and CDR2: SGHTA and FQGNSA. The CDR3 reads CASSVQTGIQEKLFF. CDR3 nucleotide sequence: TGTGCCAGCAGCGTACAGACAGGGATTCAGGAAAAACTGTTTTTT.

The chain has TRBV18 and TRBJ1-2; D unclear. Trimming took 2 bases from V and 2 from J, leaving 33 bases between them. This CDR3 region has 22 residues. Germline values: CDR1 KGHSH, CDR2 LQKENI. CDR3: CASSPFNFSRNPGAQPNYGYTF. Written as DNA, the CDR3 is TGTGCCAGCTCACCATTCAACTTCTCCAGAAATCCAGGCGCCCAACCAAACTATGGCTACACCTTC.

V and J are TRBV6-5 and TRBJ2-1, with 8 bases aligning to TRBD2. Germline V gene sequence: CDR1 MNHEY, CDR2 SVGAGI. V gave up 2 bases and J gave up 3 bases; unmatched junction bases: 3. This CDR3 is 15 amino acids long. CDR3 loop: CASSYGRGVYNEQFF. For the CDR3, the DNA is TGTGCCAGCAGTTACGGGCGGGGGGTCTACAATGAGCAGTTCTTC.

The chain uses TRBV5-1 and TRBJ1-1; no clear D gene. The V gene lost 1 base and the J gene lost 1 base, with 11 bases spanning the gap. This CDR3 comprises 15 residues. In germline, CDR1 is SGHRS, CDR2 YFSETQ. CDR3 in DNA: TGCGCCAGCAGCTTGTTGGCGGGAGGGAACACTGAAGCTTTCTTT. This gives the protein CASSLLAGGNTEAFF.

This clone was counted at least ten times. CDR3 coding DNA: TGTGCCAGCAGTTTAACCAGGGGGTATGGCTACACCTTC. Its translation is CASSLTRGYGYTF. The chain uses TRBV27 and TRBJ1-2, with 7 bases matching TRBD1. CDR3 length equals 13 residues. Germline CDR1 MNHEY, CDR2 SMNVEV (reference sequence). The V gene end was trimmed by 2 bases and the J gene end by 5 bases; junction bases not matched to a gene: 2.

The chain links TRBV6-2 or TRBV6-3 to TRBJ2-3; 7 bases match TRBD2. The CDR3 covers 16 residues. Germline V CDR1 and CDR2: MNHEY, SVGEGT. The junction had 9 bases not matched to a gene; V was cut back by 6 bases and J by 0 bases. CDR3 protein: CASSLGLPPSTDTQYF. For the CDR3, the DNA is TGTGCCAGCAGCCTGGGACTACCTCCTAGCACAGATACGCAGTATTTT.

The chain combines TRBV6-6 with TRBJ1-2; D is unclear. This CDR3 has 14 residues. V was pared by 2 bases and J by 5 bases, with 12 bases between. Germline V lookup: CDR1 MNHNY, CDR2 SVGAGI (reference sequence). The CDR3 coding sequence is TGTGCCAGCAGTTACCCTGCGGAGGAATATGGCTACACCTTC. Translating gives CASSYPAEEYGYTF.

The rearrangement joins TRBV5-1 to TRBJ1-2, with 7 bases matching TRBD1. Germline lookup yields CDR1 SGHRS and CDR2 YFSETQ. With 4 bases clipped from V and 3 bases from J, the junction kept 9 bases outside the gene matches. The CDR3 contains 15 residues. CDR3 in DNA: TGCGCCAGCAGCGTGCCGGGACAGAGATACTATGGCTACACCTTC. It encodes CASSVPGQRYYGYTF.

The chain combines TRBV18 with TRBJ1-1; a weak D match, TRBD1 (5 bases). The CDR3 sequence is 15 residues long. Germline assignment: CDR1 KGHSH and CDR2 LQKENI. The germline V and J ends were trimmed by 3 bases and 1 base, with 12 bases remaining between them. DNA for the CDR3: TGTGCCAGCTCACCGGGGCAGGGATCGAACACTGAAGCTTTCTTT. Its translation is CASSPGQGSNTEAFF.

This clone appeared a single time. The rearrangement links TRBV9 to TRBJ2-2; 9 bases are shared with TRBD1. The CDR3 extends over 18 amino acids. V dropped 0 bases and J dropped 5; count of bases not matched to a gene: 11. Per the germline V gene, CDR1 is SGDLS and CDR2 is YYNGEE. The CDR3 protein is CASSVGQGQGYNTGELFF. In nucleotides, the CDR3 is TGTGCCAGCAGCGTAGGTCAAGGACAGGGGTATAATACCGGGGAGCTGTTTTTT.

V and J are TRBV28 and TRBJ2-1; 11 bases are a match to TRBD2. The CDR3 is made up of 15 amino acids. Germline values: CDR1 MDHEN, CDR2 SYDVKM. The V gene end was trimmed by 5 bases and the J gene end by 6 bases; junction bases not matched to a gene: 6. In nucleotides, the CDR3 is TGTGCCAGCAGTCTACTAGCGGGAGTCGGCAATGAGCAGTTCTTC. Translated: CASSLLAGVGNEQFF.

This clone was picked up a small number of times. The genes are TRBV6-5 and TRBJ1-4; possible D gene TRBD1, 5 bases. This CDR3 comprises 14 residues. Germline-derived CDR1 and CDR2 are MNHEY and SVGAGI. V gave up 4 bases and J gave up 5 bases, with 11 bases separating them. The CDR3 loop is CASSSRGGNEKLFF. The CDR3 DNA reads TGTGCCAGCAGTTCACGGGGGGGGAATGAAAAACTGTTTTTT.

The chain combines TRBV19 with TRBJ2-4; D gene unclear. Per germline, CDR1 LNHDA and CDR2 SQIVND (reference sequence). V shed 3 bases and J shed 0 bases, with 9 bases lying between them. This CDR3 comprises 15 residues. The CDR3 protein is CASSIVTQAKNIQYF. CDR3 DNA sequence: TGTGCCAGTAGTATTGTGACACAAGCCAAAAACATTCAGTACTTC.

The CDR3 protein is CASSAGQAPYEQYF. The DNA of the CDR3 is TGTGCCAGTAGTGCGGGACAGGCCCCCTACGAGCAGTACTTC. The chain joins TRBV19 to TRBJ2-7; 8 bases fit TRBD1. V gave up 5 bases and J gave up 2 bases; unmatched junction bases: 5. The CDR3 sequence is 14 residues long. Germline V gene lookup returns CDR1 LNHDA and CDR2 SQIVND (reference sequence).

The V call is TRBV6-1, the J call TRBJ2-7; possibly TRBD2 for D (6 bases). Germline V gene lookup returns CDR1 MNHNS and CDR2 SASEGT. The CDR3 is 14 residues long. V lost 0 bases and J lost 6, with 12 bases in between. The CDR3 DNA sequence: TGTGCCAGCAGTGAAGCGGGAGGACTAACCGAGCAGTACTTC. This translates into CASSEAGGLTEQYF.